These 10 T cell receptor beta chains came from one sample sequenced in a study of patients and donors after allogeneic stem cell transplantation. A single record per CDR3 protein comes from TCRdb applying MiXCR to the RT-PCR reads. This table has around 160,000 distinct CDR3 sequences, approximately 31% appearing once. Sequencing was carried out using blood, either unsorted or a sorted T cell fraction (not recorded which). Source of these receptors: a human donor who was either an allogeneic HSCT recipient or a stem cell or donor lymphocyte infusion donor (not recorded which). It is not recorded whose cells these are; they may come from a transplant donor.

Only a few counts were recorded for this clonotype. V usage is TRBV6-2 or TRBV6-3 and J usage is TRBJ2-3; 7 nucleotides line up with TRBD2. Unmatched junction bases numbered 4, after V lost 8 bases and J lost 5 bases. The CDR3 has 12 amino acids. The germline CDR1 and CDR2 sequences are MNHEY and SVGEGT. CDR3 in amino acids: CASRPGGDTQYF. In nucleotides, the CDR3 is TGTGCCAGCCGCCCGGGGGGAGATACGCAGTATTTT.

This clonotype was observed many times. V gene TRBV5-1 combines with J gene TRBJ1-1; D unresolved. The V end was cut by 4 bases, the J end by 5 bases, with 12 bases between. The CDR3 runs to 13 residues. Germline lookup yields CDR1 SGHRS and CDR2 YFSETQ. The CDR3 DNA is TGCGCCAGCAGCGCCGGCCCGGGGACTGAAGCTTTCTTT. As protein: CASSAGPGTEAFF.

The chain employs TRBV12-3 or TRBV12-4 and TRBJ2-1; 11 nucleotides align to TRBD2. This CDR3 is built from 16 residues. V shed 3 bases, J shed 4 bases, and the junction held 5 bases outside the gene matches. The CDR3 DNA follows: TGTGCCAGCAGTTTCGGGGGACTAGCGGTGTACAATGAGCAGTTCTTC. Translating it yields CASSFGGLAVYNEQFF.

The genes are TRBV5-1 and TRBJ2-3; D gene unclear. V was pared by 2 bases and J by 1 base, with 11 bases between. The CDR3 is 15 amino acids. Germline CDR1 is SGHRS and CDR2 is YFSETQ. The DNA for the CDR3 is TGCGCCAGCAGCTTAGTGGGATTCGGCACAGATACGCAGTATTTT. Translated, it gives CASSLVGFGTDTQYF.

This clonotype was counted between two and nine times. This chain connects TRBV7-2 to TRBJ2-5, with a tentative D call TRBD2 (5 bases). The CDR3 has 17 amino acids. The V and J ends lost 1 base and 4 bases respectively, with 19 bases between them. CDR1 and CDR2 from the germline V gene are SGHTA and FQGNSA. As DNA, the CDR3 is TGTGCCAGCAGCTTAGATTGGGAGTACGTGCCGGGAGAGACCCAGTACTTC. Residues: CASSLDWEYVPGETQYF.

Written as DNA, the CDR3 is TGTGCCAGCAGTGAAGGACAGGGGCGAAATGAGCAGTTCTTC. Protein product: CASSEGQGRNEQFF. The V and J genes are TRBV6-1 and TRBJ2-1, with 8 bases fitting TRBD1. CDR1 is MNHNS and CDR2 is SASEGT in the germline V gene. J was trimmed by 7 bases and V by 1 base; bases with no gene match: 3. The CDR3 has 14 amino acids.

This clonotype was recorded a few times. The CDR3 nucleotides are TGCAGCGTTGTAGGCAATACGCAGTATTTT. Its protein is CSVVGNTQYF. The gene calls are TRBV29-1 and TRBJ2-3, with D uncertain. The CDR3 sequence is 10 residues long. V lost 4 bases, J lost 7 bases, and 6 bases lay in between. Germline loops: CDR1 SQVTM, CDR2 ANQGSEA.

This chain links TRBV4-1 with TRBJ2-7; 9 bases map to TRBD2. CDR1 is MGHRA and CDR2 is YSYEKL in the germline V gene. The CDR3 has 16 amino acids. With V trimmed by 5 bases and J by 0 bases, 8 bases remained unmatched. The CDR3 DNA follows: TGCGCCAGCAGCTCAACCGGGACTAGCACCTCCTACGAGCAGTACTTC. This sequence encodes CASSSTGTSTSYEQYF.

A single count supports this clonotype. The V call is TRBV7-2, the J call TRBJ2-3; 7 bases are shared with TRBD1. Germline-derived CDR1 and CDR2 are SGHTA and FQGNSA. The CDR3 is 14 residues long. V lost 3 bases to trimming and J lost 4 bases; unmatched junction nucleotides: 4. This CDR3 reads CASSFDRDSDTQYF. CDR3 nucleotides: TGTGCCAGCAGCTTCGACAGGGATTCAGATACGCAGTATTTT.

This rearrangement joins TRBV10-3 to TRBJ2-1, with D perhaps TRBD2 (5 bases). Per germline, CDR1 ENHRY and CDR2 SYGVKD. CDR3 size: 15 residues. Between the trimmed V and J ends, which lost 6 bases and 6 bases, there was a span of 18 bases. The CDR3 DNA is TGTGCCATCAGCGACCTAGCTCAGGTGATCAATGAGCAGTTCTTC. This translates into CAISDLAQVINEQFF.